What follows are 8 T cell receptor beta chains derived from one specimen sequenced in a study of T cell responses to AZD1222 COVID-19 vaccine. Clones were read by immunoSEQ multiplex PCR, and TCRdb kept only the in-frame ones, dropping some. The sample lists fewer than 200,000 clones, 90% to 95% occurring once. Sequencing used peripheral blood, obtained on day 0 of AZD1222 vaccination. The receptors were gathered from an adult in good health.

The chain uses TRBV30 and TRBJ2-7; 7 bases agree with TRBD1. The CDR3 has 13 residues. The J segment lost 0 bases and the V segment lost 6 bases, leaving 5 bases of the junction unmatched. Germline V gives CDR1 GTSNPN, CDR2 SVGIG (reference sequence). This chain's CDR3 is CACSTGSSYEQYF. The CDR3 DNA reads as TGTGCCTGTTCGACAGGGAGCTCCTACGAGCAGTACTTC.

The chain links TRBV4-3 to TRBJ2-2; D gene uncertain. Germline V gives CDR1 LGHNA, CDR2 YSLEER. With 0 bases removed from V and 3 bases from J, the gap between germline ends came to 14 bases. This CDR3 spans 17 amino acids. In DNA, the CDR3 is TGCGCCAGCAGCCAAGATCTGGTCAGTCAATACACCGGGGAGCTGTTTTTT. Protein product: CASSQDLVSQYTGELFF.

The J gene is TRBJ1-2, the V gene TRBV2, with D possibly matching TRBD1 (6 bases). CDR1 is SNHLY, CDR2 FYNNEI, per germline. V was trimmed by 8 bases and J by 7 bases, leaving 17 bases between them. This CDR3 is built from 13 residues. CDR3 bases: TGTGCCAGCGGCCTAGGGGGAACGACTGGCTACACCTTC. It translates to CASGLGGTTGYTF.

This clone appeared a single time. This CDR3 is CASSAQDRGPTDTQYF. CDR3 sequence (DNA): TGTGCCAGCAGCGCCCAGGACAGGGGGCCCACAGATACGCAGTATTTT. The rearrangement uses TRBV9 and TRBJ2-3; the match to TRBD1 covers 11 bases. CDR3 length: 16 amino acids. Unmatched junction bases numbered 5, after V lost 3 bases and J lost 2 bases. The germline V gene encodes CDR1 SGDLS and CDR2 YYNGEE. Complete variable domain (other parts from reference TRBV9 and TRBJ2-3): DSGVTQTPKHLITATGQRVTLRCSPRSGDLSVYWYQQSLDQGLQFLIQYYNGEERAKGNILERFSAQQFPDLHSELNLSSLELGDSALYFCASSAQDRGPTDTQYFGPGTRLTVL.

The V and J genes are TRBV10-3 and TRBJ1-2, with D uncertain. The CDR3 consists of 16 residues. Germline V gene lookup returns CDR1 ENHRY and CDR2 SYGVKD. V lost 3 bases and J 8 bases, leaving 22 bases between the germline ends. In DNA form, the CDR3 reads TGTGCCATCAGTGACCCGAGGGCGAGATCATTAAGGGGCTACACCTTC. Protein: CAISDPRARSLRGYTF.

The chain employs TRBV27 and TRBJ1-5; 9 bases align to TRBD1. Germline CDR1 is MNHEY and CDR2 is SMNVEV (reference sequence). After removal of 4 bases from V and 0 bases from J, the junction contained 19 bases not matched to a gene. There are 21 residues in the CDR3. CDR3 loop: CASSSHKDTGGARYSNQPQHF. The CDR3 bases are TGTGCCAGCAGTTCCCATAAAGATACAGGGGGCGCGAGATATAGCAATCAGCCCCAGCATTTT.

This clone was observed a handful of times. This chain connects TRBV7-9 to TRBJ1-2, with D hard to call. Germline values: CDR1 SEHNR, CDR2 FQNEAQ (reference sequence). This CDR3 spans 11 amino acids. V lost 10 bases to trimming and J lost 2 bases, with 8 bases between them. For the CDR3, the DNA is TGTGCCACGGACGGAAACTATGGCTACACCTTC. Translating gives CATDGNYGYTF.

The chain combines TRBV5-6 with TRBJ1-1; unclear D gene. The CDR3 extends over 14 amino acids. Germline V lookup: CDR1 SGHDT, CDR2 YYEEEE. Trimming removed 7 bases from V and 1 base from J, with 14 bases in between. CDR3 loop: CASGTRFPNTEAFF. The CDR3, as DNA: TGTGCCAGCGGAACCAGGTTTCCGAACACTGAAGCTTTCTTT.